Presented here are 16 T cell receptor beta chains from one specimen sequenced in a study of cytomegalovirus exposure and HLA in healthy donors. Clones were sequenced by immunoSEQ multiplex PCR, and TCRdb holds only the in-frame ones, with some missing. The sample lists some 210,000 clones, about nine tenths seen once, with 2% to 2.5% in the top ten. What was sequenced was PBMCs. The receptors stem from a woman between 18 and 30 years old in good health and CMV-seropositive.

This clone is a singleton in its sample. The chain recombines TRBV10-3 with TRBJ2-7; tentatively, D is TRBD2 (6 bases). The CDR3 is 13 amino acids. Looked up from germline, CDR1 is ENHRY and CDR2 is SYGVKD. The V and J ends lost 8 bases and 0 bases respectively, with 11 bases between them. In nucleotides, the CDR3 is TGTGCCATCTTAGCGGTTAGCTCCTACGAGCAGTACTTC. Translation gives CAILAVSSYEQYF.

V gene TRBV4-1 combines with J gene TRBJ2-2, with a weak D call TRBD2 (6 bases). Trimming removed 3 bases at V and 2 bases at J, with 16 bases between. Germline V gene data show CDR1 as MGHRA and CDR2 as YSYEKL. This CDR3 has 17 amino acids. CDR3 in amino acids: CASSQGVRETNTGELFF. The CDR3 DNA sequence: TGCGCCAGCAGCCAGGGGGTACGGGAGACAAACACCGGGGAGCTGTTTTTT.

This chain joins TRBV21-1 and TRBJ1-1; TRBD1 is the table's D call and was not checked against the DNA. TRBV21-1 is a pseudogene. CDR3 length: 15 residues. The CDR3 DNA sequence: TGTGCCAGCAGCCCACACAGGGGAGTCGGCACTGAAGCTTTCTTT. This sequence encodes CASSPHRGVGTEAFF.

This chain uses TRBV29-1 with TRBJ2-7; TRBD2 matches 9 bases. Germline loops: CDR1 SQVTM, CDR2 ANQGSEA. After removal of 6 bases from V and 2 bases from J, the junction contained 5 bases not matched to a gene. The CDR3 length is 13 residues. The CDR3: CSVIAGVTYEQYF. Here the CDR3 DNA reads TGCAGCGTAATAGCGGGAGTCACCTACGAGCAGTACTTC.

The CDR3 region is CASSYDRGRYEQYF. The CDR3 coding sequence is TGTGCCAGCAGTTACGACAGGGGAAGGTACGAGCAGTACTTC. The chain recombines TRBV6-5 with TRBJ2-7; 8 bases are a match to TRBD1. CDR3 size: 14 residues. After removal of 2 bases from V and 4 bases from J, the junction contained 4 bases not matched to a gene. CDR1 and CDR2 from the germline V gene are MNHEY and SVGAGI.

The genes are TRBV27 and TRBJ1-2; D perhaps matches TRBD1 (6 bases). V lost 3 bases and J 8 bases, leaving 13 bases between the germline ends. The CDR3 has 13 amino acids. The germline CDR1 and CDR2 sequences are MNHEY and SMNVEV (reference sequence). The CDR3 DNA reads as TGTGCCAGCAGTTTCGGGGGGGCCGGGGGCTACACCTTC. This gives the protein CASSFGGAGGYTF.

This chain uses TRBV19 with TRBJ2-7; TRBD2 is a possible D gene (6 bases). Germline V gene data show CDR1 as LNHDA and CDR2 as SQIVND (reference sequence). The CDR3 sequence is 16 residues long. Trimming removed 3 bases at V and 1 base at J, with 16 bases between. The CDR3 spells CASSIGFRGGSYEQYF. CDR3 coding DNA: TGTGCCAGTAGTATCGGCTTCCGGGGAGGTTCCTACGAGCAGTACTTC.

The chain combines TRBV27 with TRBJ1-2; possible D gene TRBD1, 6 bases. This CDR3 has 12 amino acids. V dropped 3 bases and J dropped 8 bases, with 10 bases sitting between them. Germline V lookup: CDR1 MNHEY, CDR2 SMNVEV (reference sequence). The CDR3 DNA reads TGTGCCAGCAGTTTGGCGGGGGGCGGCTACACCTTC. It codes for CASSLAGGGYTF.

The chain's CDR3 is CASSRQVTGGYEQYF. CDR3 nucleotide sequence: TGTGCCAGCAGCCGGCAAGTTACAGGGGGCTACGAGCAGTACTTC. The J gene is TRBJ2-7, the V gene TRBV5-8; the match to TRBD1 covers 8 bases. Trimming removed 4 bases from V and 3 bases from J; junction bases left unmatched: 9. The CDR3 sequence is 15 residues long. Germline CDR1 SGHTS, CDR2 YDEGEE.

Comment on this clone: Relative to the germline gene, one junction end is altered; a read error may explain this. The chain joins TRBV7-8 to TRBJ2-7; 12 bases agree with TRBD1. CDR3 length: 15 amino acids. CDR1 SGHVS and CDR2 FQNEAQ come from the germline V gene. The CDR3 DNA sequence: TGTGCCAGCAGCGGCGGGACAGGGGGCTCCAACGAGCAGTACTTC. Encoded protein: CASSGGTGGSNEQYF.

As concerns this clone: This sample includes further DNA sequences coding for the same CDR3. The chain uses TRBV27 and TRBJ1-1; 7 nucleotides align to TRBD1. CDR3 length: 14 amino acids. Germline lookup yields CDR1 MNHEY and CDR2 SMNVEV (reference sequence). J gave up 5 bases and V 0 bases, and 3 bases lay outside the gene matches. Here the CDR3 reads CASSLSTGRTEAFF. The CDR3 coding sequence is TGTGCCAGCAGTTTATCGACAGGGCGGACTGAAGCTTTCTTT.

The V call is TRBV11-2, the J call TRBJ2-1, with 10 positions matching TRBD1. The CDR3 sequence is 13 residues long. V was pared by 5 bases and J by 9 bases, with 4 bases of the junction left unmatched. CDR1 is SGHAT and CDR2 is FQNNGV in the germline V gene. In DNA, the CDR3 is TGTGCCAGCAGCCCGGACAGGGGGGTTGAGCAGTTCTTC. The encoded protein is CASSPDRGVEQFF. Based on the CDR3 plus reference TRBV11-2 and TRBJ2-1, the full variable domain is EAGVAQSPRYKIIEKRQSVAFWCNPISGHATLYWYQQILGQGPKLLIQFQNNGVVDDSQLPKDRFSAERLKGVDSTLKIQPAKLEDSAVYLCASSPDRGVEQFFGPGTRLTVL.

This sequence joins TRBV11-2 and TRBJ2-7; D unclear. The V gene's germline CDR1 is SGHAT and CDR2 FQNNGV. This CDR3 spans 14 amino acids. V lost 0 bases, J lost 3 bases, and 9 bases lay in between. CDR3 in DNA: TGTGCCAGCAGCTTAGACCATTTGAGCTACGAGCAGTACTTC. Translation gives CASSLDHLSYEQYF.

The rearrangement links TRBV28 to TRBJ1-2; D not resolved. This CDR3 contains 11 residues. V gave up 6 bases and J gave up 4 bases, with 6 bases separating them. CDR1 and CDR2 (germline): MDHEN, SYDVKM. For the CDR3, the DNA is TGTGCCAGCAGCCTACTCTATGGCTACACCTTC. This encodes CASSLLYGYTF.

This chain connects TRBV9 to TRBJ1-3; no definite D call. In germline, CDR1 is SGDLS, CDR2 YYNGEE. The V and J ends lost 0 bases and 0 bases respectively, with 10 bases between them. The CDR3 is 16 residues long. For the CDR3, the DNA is TGTGCCAGCAGCGTAGAAGACGGGAGCTCTGGAAACACCATATATTTT. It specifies CASSVEDGSSGNTIYF.

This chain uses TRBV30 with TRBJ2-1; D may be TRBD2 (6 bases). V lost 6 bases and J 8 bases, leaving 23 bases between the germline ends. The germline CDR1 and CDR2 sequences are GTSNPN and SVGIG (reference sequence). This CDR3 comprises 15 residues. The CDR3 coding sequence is TGTGCCTGCCAGGCCCTGGTCTCCCCGGGAGATGAGCAGTTCTTC. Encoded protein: CACQALVSPGDEQFF. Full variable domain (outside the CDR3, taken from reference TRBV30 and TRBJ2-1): SQTIHQWPATLVQPVGSPLSLECTVEGTSNPNLYWYRQAAGRGLQLLFYSVGIGQISSEVPQNLSASRPQDRQFILSSKKLLLSDSGFYLCACQALVSPGDEQFFGPGTRLTVL.